Listed below are T cell receptor beta chains from one sample, sequenced in a study of T cells in localized non-small cell lung cancer. Profiling relied on immunoSEQ multiplex PCR, and the TCRdb table lists in-frame clones only, not all of them. Of around 91,000 clones in the sample, around 90% were seen once. The specimen was peripheral blood, collected before any cancer treatment. These receptors came from a man aged 35-75 years with stage I squamous cell lung carcinoma. CDR3s include the opening cysteine and the closing phenylalanine or tryptophan. D genes are given only for firm matches. For some rows the clone size is stated as once, few or many, or as a class when expanded; others skip it.

few	TRBJ2-7	-	TRBV4-1	TGCGCCAGCAGCTTGGGACAAGGGGGATCCTACGAGCAGTACTTC	CASSLGQGGSYEQYF
-	TRBJ2-7	-	TRBV10-1	TGCGCCAGCAGTGAGTCTTCCATTTATTCCTACGAGCAGTACTTC	CASSESSIYSYEQYF
-	TRBJ2-7	-	TRBV6-1	TGTGCCAGCAGTGTCACAAGGGGGGGGTTCATACACGAGCAGTACTTC	CASSVTRGGFIHEQYF
-	TRBJ1-2	-	TRBV6-5	TGTGCCAGCAGTACGGGAGGCTATGGCTACACCTTC	CASSTGGYGYTF
-	TRBJ1-2	-	TRBV7-2	TGTGCCAGCAGCTTAGAAGGAGATAACTATGGCTACACCTTC	CASSLEGDNYGYTF
-	TRBJ1-2	-	TRBV11-3	TGTGCCAGCAGGGATGGCTACACCTTC	CASRDGYTF
-	TRBJ1-2	-	TRBV18	TGTGCCAGCTCAAGGGACGGTACTAACTATGGCTACACCTTC	CASSRDGTNYGYTF
-	TRBJ1-2	TRBD1	TRBV14	TGTGCCAGCAGCCAAGATCTGACAGGGTACCATGGCTACACCTTC	CASSQDLTGYHGYTF
-	TRBJ1-1	-	TRBV28	TGTGCCAGCAGACTAACGTCGGGTGAAGCTTTCTTT	CASRLTSGEAFF
once	TRBJ1-1	-	TRBV5-1	TGCGCCAGCAGCTTGGAGGGGCAGGGTTTGAGCACTGAAGCTTTCTTT	CASSLEGQGLSTEAFF
-	TRBJ1-2	TRBD1	TRBV28	TGTGCCAGCAGCCAGGACAGGGATACCCGTGACGGGGTTGGCACCTTC	CASSQDRDTRDGVGTF
-	TRBJ1-5	-	TRBV7-8	TGTGCCAGCAGCTTTAGGCAGGGAGATCAGCCCCAGCATTTT	CASSFRQGDQPQHF
-	TRBJ2-3	TRBD2	TRBV28	TGTGCCAGCAGGCCCATGACTAGCGGGGGGATCGGTGGTAGAGATACGCAGTATTTT	CASRPMTSGGIGGRDTQYF
-	TRBJ2-3	-	TRBV5-6	TGTGCCAGCAGTGAGGGATCGCGAAGCACAGATACGCAGTATTTT	CASSEGSRSTDTQYF
-	TRBJ1-1	-	TRBV4-2	TGTGCCAGCAGCCAAGGCGGGGGGTCTGGTTTCTTT	CASSQGGGSGFF
-	TRBJ1-1	-	TRBV2	TGTGCCAGCAGTGAAGGCACTTCTAGGAGTGGGACACGCCACACTGAAGCTTTCTTT	CASSEGTSRSGTRHTEAFF
-	TRBJ2-7	-	TRBV2	TGTGCCAGCAGTGAAGATCGGGCAGCCGATTACGAGCAGTACTTC	CASSEDRAADYEQYF
-	TRBJ1-1	-	TRBV5-1	TGCGCCAGCAGCTTGCAGGCGGGAGCGAACACTGAAGCTTTCTTT	CASSLQAGANTEAFF
-	TRBJ2-7	TRBD1	TRBV5-1	TGCGCCAGCAGCTTGGAAGATTCCGGGACAGGGTATTGGAGCGAGCAGTACTTC	CASSLEDSGTGYWSEQYF
-	TRBJ1-4	-	TRBV2	TGTGCCAGCAGCCTAGGACCGTCTAATGAAAAACTGTTTTTT	CASSLGPSNEKLFF